This T cell receptor (beta chain) emerged from a study of post-analysis software for immune sequencing data. V gave up 0 bases and J gave up 6 bases, with 15 bases separating them. The CDR3 has 15 amino acids. The germline V gene has CDR1 SGHRS and CDR2 YFSETQ. Prepared libraries of TCR beta cDNA carried unique molecular identifiers. TCRdb re-called the PCR reads through MiXCR, storing one row per CDR3 protein. The sample carries hundreds of thousands of distinct CDR3 sequences, less than 35% recorded once. This clonotype turned up a few times. As yet, its antigen is unknown. Whole-study results and caveats: The study found TRBV5-6, TRBV5-1 and TRBV20-1 among 4 or 5 TRBV segments more frequent in patients than controls. Diversity measured as normalized Chao1 was significantly lower in multiple sclerosis patients than in controls.

The sequenced sample consisted of blood. The V call is TRBV5-1, the J call TRBJ2-5; D perhaps matches TRBD1 (5 bases). The TCR was taken from a girl between 10 and 17 years old with multiple sclerosis. DNA for the CDR3: TGCGCCAGCAGCTTGGGGGTGACAGTGGAGAAGACCCAGTACTTC. This encodes CASSLGVTVEKTQYF.